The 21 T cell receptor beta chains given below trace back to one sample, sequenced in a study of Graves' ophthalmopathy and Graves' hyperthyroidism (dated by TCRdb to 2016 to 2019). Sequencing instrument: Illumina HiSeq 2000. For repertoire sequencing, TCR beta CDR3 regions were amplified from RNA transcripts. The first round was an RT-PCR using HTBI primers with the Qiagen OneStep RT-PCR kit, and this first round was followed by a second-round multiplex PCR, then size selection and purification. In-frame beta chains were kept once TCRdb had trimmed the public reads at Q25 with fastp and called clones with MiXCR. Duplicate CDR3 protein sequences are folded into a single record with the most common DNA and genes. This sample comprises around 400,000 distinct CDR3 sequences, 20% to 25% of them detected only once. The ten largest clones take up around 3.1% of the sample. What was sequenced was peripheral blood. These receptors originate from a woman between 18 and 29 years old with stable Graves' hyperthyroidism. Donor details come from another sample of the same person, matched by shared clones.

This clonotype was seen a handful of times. The CDR3 sequence is CASRASQNYGYTF. The CDR3 bases are TGTGCCAGCAGAGCGTCACAGAACTATGGCTACACCTTC. V is TRBV6-1 and J is TRBJ1-2; D unresolved. Trimming left V 6 bases short and J 2 bases short, with 10 bases between. There are 13 residues in the CDR3. Germline CDR1 MNHNS, CDR2 SASEGT.

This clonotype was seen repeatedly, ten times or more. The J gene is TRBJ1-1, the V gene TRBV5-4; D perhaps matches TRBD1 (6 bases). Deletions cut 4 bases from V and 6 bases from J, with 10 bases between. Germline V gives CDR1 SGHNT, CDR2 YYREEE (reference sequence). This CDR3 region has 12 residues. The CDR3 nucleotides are TGTGCCAGCAGCACCGGACAGCCTGAAGCTTTCTTT. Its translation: CASSTGQPEAFF.

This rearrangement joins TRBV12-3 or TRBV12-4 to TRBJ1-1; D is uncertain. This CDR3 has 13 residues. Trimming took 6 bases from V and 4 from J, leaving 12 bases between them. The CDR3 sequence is CASSRGVRTEAFF. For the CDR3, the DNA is TGTGCCAGCAGCCGCGGGGTTCGCACTGAAGCTTTCTTT.

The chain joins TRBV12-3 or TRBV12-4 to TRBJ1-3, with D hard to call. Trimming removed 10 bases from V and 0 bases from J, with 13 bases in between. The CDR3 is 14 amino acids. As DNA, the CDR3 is TGTGCCACCTCTGACCATTTCTCTGGAAACACCATATATTTT. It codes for CATSDHFSGNTIYF.

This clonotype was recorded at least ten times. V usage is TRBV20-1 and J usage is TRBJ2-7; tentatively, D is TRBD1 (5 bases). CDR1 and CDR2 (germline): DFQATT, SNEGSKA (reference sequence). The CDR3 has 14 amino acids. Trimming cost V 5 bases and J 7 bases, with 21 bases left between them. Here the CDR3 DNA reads TGCAGTGCTCCGGCGAACCACAGGCTTGGAGAGCAGTACTTC. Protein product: CSAPANHRLGEQYF.

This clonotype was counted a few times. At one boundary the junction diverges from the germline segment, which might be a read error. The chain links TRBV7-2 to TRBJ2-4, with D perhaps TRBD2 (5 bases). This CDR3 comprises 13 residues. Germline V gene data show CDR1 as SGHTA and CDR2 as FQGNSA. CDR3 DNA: TGTGCCAGCAGCTTAGTAGCGAGGAACATTAAGTACTTC. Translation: CASSLVARNIKYF.

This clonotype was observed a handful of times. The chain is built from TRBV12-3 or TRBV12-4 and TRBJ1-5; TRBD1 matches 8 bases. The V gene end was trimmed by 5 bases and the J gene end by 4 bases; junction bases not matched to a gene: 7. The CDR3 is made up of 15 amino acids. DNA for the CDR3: TGTGCCAGCAGTCAGGGGACAGGCGGGAATCAGCCCCAGCATTTT. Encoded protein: CASSQGTGGNQPQHF.

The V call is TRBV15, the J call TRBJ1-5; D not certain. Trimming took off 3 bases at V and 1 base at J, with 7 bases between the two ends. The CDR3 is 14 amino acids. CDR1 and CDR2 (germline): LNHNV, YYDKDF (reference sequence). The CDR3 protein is CATSSGLSNQPQHF. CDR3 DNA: TGTGCCACCAGCAGCGGTCTGAGCAATCAGCCCCAGCATTTT.

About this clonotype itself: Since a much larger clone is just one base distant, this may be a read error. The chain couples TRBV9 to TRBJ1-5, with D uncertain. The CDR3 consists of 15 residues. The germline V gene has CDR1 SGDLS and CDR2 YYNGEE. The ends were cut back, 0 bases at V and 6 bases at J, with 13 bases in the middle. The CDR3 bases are TGTGCCAGCAGCGTAGAGGGCATGGTGGGTCAGCCCCAGCATTTT. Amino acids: CASSVEGMVGQPQHF.

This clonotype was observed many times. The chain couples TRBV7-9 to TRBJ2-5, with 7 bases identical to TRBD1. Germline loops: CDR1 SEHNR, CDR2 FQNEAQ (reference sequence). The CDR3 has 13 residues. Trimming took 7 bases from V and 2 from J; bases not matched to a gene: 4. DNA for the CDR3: TGTGCCAGCATCGGGACAGCACAAGAGACCCAGTACTTC. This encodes CASIGTAQETQYF.

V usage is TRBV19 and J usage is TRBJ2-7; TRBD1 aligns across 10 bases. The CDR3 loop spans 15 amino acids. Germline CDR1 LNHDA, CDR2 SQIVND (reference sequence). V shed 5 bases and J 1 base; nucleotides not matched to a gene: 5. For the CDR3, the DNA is TGTGCCAGTAGTTCGGGACAGGGGAAATCCTACGAGCAGTACTTC. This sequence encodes CASSSGQGKSYEQYF.

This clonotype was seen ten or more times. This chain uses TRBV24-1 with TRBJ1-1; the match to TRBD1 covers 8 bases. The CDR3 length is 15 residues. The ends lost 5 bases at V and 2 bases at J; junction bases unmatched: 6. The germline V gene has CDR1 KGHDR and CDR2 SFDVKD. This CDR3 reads CATSAGDRFNTEAFF. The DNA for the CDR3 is TGTGCCACCAGTGCTGGGGACAGGTTTAACACTGAAGCTTTCTTT.

CDR3 sequence (DNA): TGTGCCAGCAGCCTTCTGACACTACCCACTGAAGCTTTCTTT. This translates into CASSLLTLPTEAFF. The chain employs TRBV3-1 and TRBJ1-1, with D unclear. Trimming shortened V by 4 bases and J by 4 bases, and 13 bases separated the two germline ends. The CDR3 covers 14 residues. The germline V gene encodes CDR1 LGHDT and CDR2 YNNKEL (reference sequence).

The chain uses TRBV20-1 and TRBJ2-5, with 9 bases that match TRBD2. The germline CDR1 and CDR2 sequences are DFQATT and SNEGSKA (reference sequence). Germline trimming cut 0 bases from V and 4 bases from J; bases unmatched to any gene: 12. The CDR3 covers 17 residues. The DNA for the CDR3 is TGCAGTGCTAGAGATGAGTCGGCGGGGGGGCGGGGAGAGACCCAGTACTTC. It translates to CSARDESAGGRGETQYF.

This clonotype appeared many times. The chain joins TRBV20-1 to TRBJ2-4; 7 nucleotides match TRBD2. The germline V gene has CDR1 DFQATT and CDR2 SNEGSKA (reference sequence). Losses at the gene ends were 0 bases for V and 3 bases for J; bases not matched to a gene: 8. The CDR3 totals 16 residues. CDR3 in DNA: TGCAGTGCTAGAGATATGCGGGAGTCTGACAAAAACATTCAGTACTTC. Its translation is CSARDMRESDKNIQYF.

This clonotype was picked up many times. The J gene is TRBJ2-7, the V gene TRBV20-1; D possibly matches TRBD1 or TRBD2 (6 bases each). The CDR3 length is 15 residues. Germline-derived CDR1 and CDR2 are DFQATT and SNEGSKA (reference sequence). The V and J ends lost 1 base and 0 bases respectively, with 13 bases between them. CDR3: CSARVGGSGSYEQYF. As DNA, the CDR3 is TGCAGTGCTAGAGTCGGGGGCTCAGGCTCCTACGAGCAGTACTTC.

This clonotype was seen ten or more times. The CDR3 region is CASSQGQEIYEQYF. DNA of the CDR3: TGTGCCAGCAGCCAAGGACAGGAGATCTACGAGCAGTACTTC. This sequence joins TRBV3-1 and TRBJ2-7; a weak D match, TRBD1 (6 bases). V was shortened by 1 base and J by 3 bases, with 10 bases between the two germline ends. The CDR3 is 14 residues long. CDR1 LGHDT and CDR2 YNNKEL come from the germline V gene (reference sequence).

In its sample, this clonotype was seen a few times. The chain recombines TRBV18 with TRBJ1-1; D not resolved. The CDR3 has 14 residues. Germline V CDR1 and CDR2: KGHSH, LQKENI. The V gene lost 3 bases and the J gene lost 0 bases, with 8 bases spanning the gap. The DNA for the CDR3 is TGTGCCAGCTCACCTCGAAATCTGAACACTGAAGCTTTCTTT. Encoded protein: CASSPRNLNTEAFF.

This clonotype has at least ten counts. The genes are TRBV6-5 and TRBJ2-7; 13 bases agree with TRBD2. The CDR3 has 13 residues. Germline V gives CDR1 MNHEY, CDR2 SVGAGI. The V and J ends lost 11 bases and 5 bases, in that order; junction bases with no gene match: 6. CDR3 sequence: CALRTSGSHEQYF. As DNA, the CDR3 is TGTGCCCTGCGGACTAGCGGGAGTCACGAGCAGTACTTC.

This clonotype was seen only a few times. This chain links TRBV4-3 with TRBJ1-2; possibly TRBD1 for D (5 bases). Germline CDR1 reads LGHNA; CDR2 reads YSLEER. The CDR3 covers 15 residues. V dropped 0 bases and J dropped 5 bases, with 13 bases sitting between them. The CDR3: CASSQDRGGWYGYTF. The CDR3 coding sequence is TGCGCCAGCAGCCAAGATAGGGGAGGGTGGTATGGCTACACCTTC.

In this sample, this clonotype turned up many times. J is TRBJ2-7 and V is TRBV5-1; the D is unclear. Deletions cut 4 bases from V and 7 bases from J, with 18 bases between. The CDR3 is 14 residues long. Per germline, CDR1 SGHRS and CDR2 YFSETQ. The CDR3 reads CASSPFAERGEQYF. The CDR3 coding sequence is TGCGCCAGCAGCCCCTTCGCTGAACGTGGGGAGCAGTACTTC.